This entry describes one T cell receptor (beta chain). What it recognizes is unknown. These data belong to a study of OX40 agonist ivuxolimab in advanced cancers. Study findings and constraints: Both blood CD4+ and CD8+ T cells showed clonal growth by week 6 at 0.1 to 3.0 mg/kg. There were, on average, more expanded clones in CD8+ T cells than in CD4+.

J was trimmed by 4 bases and V by 4 bases; bases with no gene match: 12. Germline-derived CDR1 and CDR2 are SGHKS and YYEKEE (reference sequence). The CDR3 is 18 amino acids. Libraries were prepared by immunoSEQ multiplex PCR; TCRdb keeps only in-frame clonotypes and omits some of them. The sample records more than 55,000 clones, 91% being singletons. This TCR derives from an adult with an advanced solid tumor such as melanoma, head and neck, liver or kidney cancer. J is TRBJ2-5 and V is TRBV5-5; 14 bases align to TRBD2. Sample: CD4+ or CD8+ T cells sorted from blood, taken in a trial of the OX40 agonist ivuxolimab. CDR3 DNA sequence: TGTGCCAGCAGCCGGTTTGGACTAGCGGGAGGAGACGGAGAGACCCAGTACTTC. It specifies CASSRFGLAGGDGETQYF.